This paragraph reports one T cell receptor beta chain. Sequenced by immunoSEQ multiplex PCR; TCRdb stores in-frame clones only, minus some. The table shows 160,000 or so clones, with approximately 85% occurring only once. This entry belongs to a study of blood T cell repertoires in COVID-19. The V and J ends lost 5 bases and 1 base respectively, with 12 bases between them. The CDR3 totals 15 residues. Germline V CDR1 and CDR2: LNHDA, SQIVND (reference sequence). The sequence came from a woman aged 60 to 75 with COVID-19, enrolled during active disease. V usage is TRBV19 and J usage is TRBJ1-5; D may be TRBD1 (5 bases). Sequenced material: peripheral blood. Here the CDR3 reads CASSGGSRSNQPQHF. The CDR3, as DNA: TGTGCCAGTAGTGGGGGGAGTCGGAGCAATCAGCCCCAGCATTTT.